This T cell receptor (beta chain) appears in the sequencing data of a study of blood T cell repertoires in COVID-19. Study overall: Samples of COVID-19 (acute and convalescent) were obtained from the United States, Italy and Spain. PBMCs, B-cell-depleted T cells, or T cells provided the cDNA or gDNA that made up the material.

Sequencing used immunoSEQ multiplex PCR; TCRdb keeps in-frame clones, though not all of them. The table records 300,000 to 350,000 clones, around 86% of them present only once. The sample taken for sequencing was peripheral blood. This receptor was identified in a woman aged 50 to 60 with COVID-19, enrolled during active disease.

The CDR3, as DNA: TGTGCCACCAGTAGGGAGAATGAAGCTTTCTTT. Translating gives CATSRENEAFF. V and J are TRBV24-1 and TRBJ1-1; D not certain. This CDR3 region has 11 residues. V lost 6 bases and J lost 7, with 8 bases in between. Germline CDR1 reads KGHDR; CDR2 reads SFDVKD.